This passage covers 30 T cell receptor beta chains from one sample sequenced in a study of T cell responses to AZD1222 COVID-19 vaccine. Assay used: immunoSEQ multiplex PCR; TCRdb lists only in-frame clones, some missing. The repertoire includes 100,000 to 150,000 clones, just over 85% of them detected once, and under 9.5% sits in the top ten. Material: peripheral blood, obtained on day 0 of AZD1222 vaccination. These receptors came from an adult in good health.

The chain recombines TRBV27 with TRBJ2-7; possibly TRBD2 for D (6 bases). This CDR3 contains 16 residues. CDR1 and CDR2 from the germline V gene are MNHEY and SMNVEV (reference sequence). Trimming took off 2 bases at V and 1 base at J, with 15 bases between the two ends. The CDR3 loop is CASSLIRQGGSYEQYF. The CDR3 DNA reads TGTGCCAGCAGTTTAATTAGGCAGGGAGGATCCTACGAGCAGTACTTC.

V usage is TRBV10-3 and J usage is TRBJ1-4; D perhaps matches TRBD1 (6 bases). CDR3 length equals 16 residues. V lost 0 bases, J lost 6 bases, and 14 bases lay in between. Germline CDR1 and CDR2: ENHRY and SYGVKD. CDR3: CAISESRTAVHEKLFF. The CDR3 nucleotides read TGTGCCATCAGTGAGTCGCGGACAGCAGTTCATGAAAAACTGTTTTTT.

This clone was detected only once. The J gene is TRBJ1-6, the V gene TRBV5-1, with D possibly TRBD1 on 6 matching bases. The V end was cut by 0 bases, the J end by 7 bases, with 11 bases between. The length of the CDR3 is 15 residues. CDR1 SGHRS and CDR2 YFSETQ come from the germline V gene. CDR3 region: CASSLVAGDNSPLHF. The CDR3 DNA reads as TGCGCCAGCAGCTTGGTTGCAGGGGACAATTCACCCCTCCACTTT.

The chain has TRBV24-1 and TRBJ2-1; D gene unclear. Per the germline V gene, CDR1 is KGHDR and CDR2 is SFDVKD. This CDR3 has 13 residues. Trimming left V 4 bases short and J 8 bases short, with 11 bases between. The CDR3 nucleotides read TGTGCCACCAGTGAGTCAAGATTCGATGAGCAGTTCTTC. It translates to CATSESRFDEQFF.

The chain has TRBV19 and TRBJ2-5; D is unclear. Germline assignment: CDR1 LNHDA and CDR2 SQIVND (reference sequence). This CDR3 is 15 amino acids long. Deletions cut 3 bases from V and 1 base from J, with 12 bases between. CDR3 nucleotide sequence: TGTGCCAGTAGTATGGATGCCAGGAGCCAAGAGACCCAGTACTTC. Translated: CASSMDARSQETQYF.

The chain couples TRBV19 to TRBJ1-1; 7 bases agree with TRBD1. With 5 bases clipped from V and 1 base from J, the junction kept 10 bases outside the gene matches. Germline assignment: CDR1 LNHDA and CDR2 SQIVND (reference sequence). The CDR3 sequence is 16 residues long. In DNA form, the CDR3 reads TGTGCCAGTAGTGGGGGACGGACAGGAGGGAACACTGAAGCTTTCTTT. Translated, it gives CASSGGRTGGNTEAFF.

This rearrangement joins TRBV3-1 (or the pseudogene TRBV3-2) to TRBJ2-3; 7 bases map to TRBD2. Germline V CDR1 and CDR2: LGHDT, YNNKEL (reference sequence). V dropped 8 bases and J dropped 10; count of bases not matched to a gene: 9. The CDR3 totals 12 residues. CDR3 DNA sequence: TGTGCCAGCCAAGAGGGAACTAGCGCGCAGTATTTT. Its protein product is CASQEGTSAQYF.

This sequence joins TRBV5-1 and TRBJ2-3, with D perhaps TRBD2 (5 bases). Trimming removed 0 bases at V and 5 bases at J, with 10 bases between. Germline V CDR1 and CDR2: SGHRS, YFSETQ. The length of the CDR3 is 14 residues. The CDR3 bases are TGCGCCAGCAGCTTGGGTCCCAGCGGAGATACGCAGTATTTT. Its translation: CASSLGPSGDTQYF. Supplemented by reference TRBV5-1 and TRBJ2-3, the full variable domain reads KAGVTQTPRYLIKTRGQQVTLSCSPISGHRSVSWYQQTPGQGLQFLFEYFSETQRNKGNFPGRFSGRQFSNSRSEMNVSTLELGDSALYLCASSLGPSGDTQYFGPGTRLTVL.

This chain links TRBV21-1 with TRBJ2-7; TRBD1 reflects the table's D call only, with no check against the DNA. TRBV21-1 is a pseudogene segment. The CDR3 runs 18 residues. CDR3 amino acids: CASSRRDRDPLSSYEQYF. DNA for the CDR3: TGTGCCAGCAGCAGACGGGACAGGGATCCCCTTAGCTCCTACGAGCAGTACTTC.

V is TRBV7-2 and J is TRBJ2-7; 11 nucleotides agree with TRBD2. J lost 2 bases, V lost 5 bases, and 5 bases had no gene match. This CDR3 region has 15 residues. Germline CDR1 and CDR2: SGHTA and FQGNSA. The CDR3 sequence: CASSPGLAETYEQYF. The DNA for the CDR3 is TGTGCCAGCAGCCCGGGACTAGCGGAGACCTACGAGCAGTACTTC.

As for this clone: This specimen includes other DNA sequences encoding the same CDR3. This chain connects TRBV7-9 to TRBJ1-2, with 9 bases aligning to TRBD1. The germline CDR1 and CDR2 sequences are SEHNR and FQNEAQ (reference sequence). There are 14 residues in the CDR3. V shed 1 base and J 4 bases; nucleotides not matched to a gene: 1. CDR3 sequence: CASSLGDRVYGYTF. Here the CDR3 DNA reads TGTGCCAGCAGCTTAGGGGACAGGGTCTATGGCTACACCTTC.

The chain joins TRBV9 to TRBJ1-1; TRBD1 matches 8 bases. CDR1 is SGDLS and CDR2 is YYNGEE in the germline V gene. V lost 0 bases, J lost 3 bases, and 4 bases stayed unmatched. The CDR3 length is 15 residues. CDR3 in DNA: TGTGCCAGCAGCGTAGCGGACAGGGCGTACACTGAAGCTTTCTTT. It specifies CASSVADRAYTEAFF.

The chain links TRBV6-2 or TRBV6-3 to TRBJ1-1, with D possibly matching TRBD1 (5 bases). The germline gives CDR1 MNHEY, CDR2 SVGEGT. V lost 0 bases to trimming and J lost 5 bases, with 13 bases between them. CDR3 length: 15 amino acids. DNA of the CDR3: TGTGCCAGCAGTTACTCGAAGGGGCTAAGGACTGAAGCTTTCTTT. Its translation: CASSYSKGLRTEAFF.

This chain uses TRBV9 with TRBJ1-5; D is perhaps TRBD1 (5 bases). CDR3 length: 14 amino acids. Trimming shortened V by 4 bases and J by 6 bases, and 14 bases separated the two germline ends. Germline CDR1 is SGDLS and CDR2 is YYNGEE. The CDR3 DNA follows: TGTGCCAGCAGCCCGAGAGGGCAGGGTCAGCCCCAGCATTTT. As protein: CASSPRGQGQPQHF.

The gene calls are TRBV11-2 and TRBJ1-1; no clear D gene. V was clipped by 3 bases and J by 0 bases, with 8 bases between them. Germline loops: CDR1 SGHAT, CDR2 FQNNGV. The CDR3 covers 14 residues. The CDR3 loop is CASSFNSLNTEAFF. In DNA form, the CDR3 reads TGTGCCAGCAGCTTTAACAGCTTGAACACTGAAGCTTTCTTT.

This rearrangement joins TRBV6-5 to TRBJ1-1; no clear D gene. Germline assignment: CDR1 MNHEY and CDR2 SVGAGI. This CDR3 is built from 13 residues. V lost 1 base and J 3 bases, leaving 6 bases between the germline ends. CDR3 nucleotides: TGTGCCAGCAGTTACTTCCGTGACACTGAAGCTTTCTTT. It translates to CASSYFRDTEAFF.

The chain employs TRBV30 and TRBJ1-2, with D possibly matching TRBD1 (6 bases). The V gene's germline CDR1 is GTSNPN and CDR2 SVGIG (reference sequence). Trimming left V 2 bases short and J 4 bases short, with 17 bases between. The CDR3 contains 15 residues. This CDR3 is CAWSTGNRASYGYTF. The CDR3 bases are TGTGCCTGGAGTACTGGGAACAGGGCTTCCTATGGCTACACCTTC.

This CDR3 reads CASSRDRGNEKLFF. CDR3 coding DNA: TGTGCCAGCAGCCGAGACAGGGGAAACGAAAAACTGTTTTTT. The J gene is TRBJ1-4, the V gene TRBV6-6; TRBD1 matches at 8 bases. The J segment lost 8 bases and the V segment lost 6 bases, leaving 8 bases of the junction unmatched. Per the germline V gene, CDR1 is MNHNY and CDR2 is SVGAGI (reference sequence). The CDR3 is made up of 14 amino acids.

The V gene is TRBV19, the J gene TRBJ1-4, with no clear D. The CDR3 is 13 amino acids. V lost 6 bases and J lost 7, with 12 bases in between. The V gene's germline CDR1 is LNHDA and CDR2 SQIVND (reference sequence). The CDR3 nucleotides are TGTGCCAGTAGGGGGTACAGTTCTGAAAAACTGTTTTTT. This translates into CASRGYSSEKLFF. Supplemented by reference TRBV19 and TRBJ1-4, the full variable domain reads DGGITQSPKYLFRKEGQNVTLSCEQNLNHDAMYWYRQDPGQGLRLIYYSQIVNDFQKGDIAEGYSVSREKKESFPLTVTSAQKNPTAFYLCASRGYSSEKLFFGSGTQLSVL.

The chain couples TRBV27 to TRBJ2-3; 10 bases align to TRBD2. The V gene end was trimmed by 6 bases and the J gene end by 0 bases; junction bases not matched to a gene: 3. The CDR3 is made up of 15 amino acids. Germline assignment: CDR1 MNHEY and CDR2 SMNVEV (reference sequence). Here the CDR3 reads CASSQTSGSTDTQYF. The CDR3 DNA reads TGTGCCAGCAGCCAGACTAGCGGGAGCACAGATACGCAGTATTTT.

The J gene is TRBJ2-1, the V gene TRBV7-9, with D possibly called TRBD1 or TRBD2 (5 bases each). V lost 0 bases, J lost 5 bases, and 17 bases lay in between. This CDR3 has 17 amino acids. Germline lookup yields CDR1 SEHNR and CDR2 FQNEAQ (reference sequence). CDR3 in amino acids: CASSLAQFIGADNEQFF. CDR3 DNA sequence: TGTGCCAGCAGCTTAGCACAATTTATCGGGGCCGACAATGAGCAGTTCTTC.

The chain employs TRBV6-1 and TRBJ1-3; D gene unclear. The V end was cut by 6 bases, the J end by 2 bases, with 14 bases between. CDR3 length: 15 residues. Germline V gives CDR1 MNHNS, CDR2 SASEGT. The CDR3 here is CASSLSNTAGNTIYF. The CDR3 DNA is TGTGCCAGCAGCCTTTCTAACACGGCTGGAAACACCATATATTTT.

This chain connects TRBV3-1 (or the pseudogene TRBV3-2) to TRBJ1-2; 12 bases fit TRBD1. J gave up 8 bases and V 5 bases, and 18 bases lay outside the gene matches. The CDR3 is made up of 18 amino acids. Germline assignment: CDR1 LGHDT and CDR2 YNNKEL (reference sequence). The CDR3 sequence is CASSFRPHGGQGAGGYTF. The CDR3 DNA reads TGTGCCAGCAGCTTCCGCCCCCATGGGGGACAGGGGGCGGGCGGCTACACCTTC.

This sequence joins TRBV6-5 and TRBJ2-7; perhaps TRBD1 as D (5 bases). The ends were cut back, 6 bases at V and 6 bases at J, with 21 bases in the middle. In germline, CDR1 is MNHEY, CDR2 SVGAGI. The CDR3 runs to 15 residues. The CDR3 DNA reads TGTGCCAGCAGACCGACCGGCAGGGATGGACGCGAGCAGTACTTC. Its protein is CASRPTGRDGREQYF.

J is TRBJ1-5 and V is TRBV28, with 8 nucleotides matching TRBD1. This CDR3 has 14 amino acids. The J segment lost 5 bases and the V segment lost 6 bases, leaving 6 bases of the junction unmatched. The germline V gene has CDR1 MDHEN and CDR2 SYDVKM. The CDR3 coding sequence is TGTGCCAGCAGGTCCGGGACAGGCTATCAGCCCCAGCATTTT. This codes for CASRSGTGYQPQHF.

The chain recombines TRBV5-1 with TRBJ2-2, with D tentatively TRBD1 (5 bases). The V gene's germline CDR1 is SGHRS and CDR2 YFSETQ. The CDR3 has 16 amino acids. V was pared by 4 bases and J by 2 bases, with 15 bases between. This CDR3 is CASSISQGGNTGELFF. CDR3 bases: TGCGCCAGCAGCATAAGCCAGGGTGGTAACACCGGGGAGCTGTTTTTT. Based on the CDR3 plus reference TRBV5-1 and TRBJ2-2, the full variable domain is KAGVTQTPRYLIKTRGQQVTLSCSPISGHRSVSWYQQTPGQGLQFLFEYFSETQRNKGNFPGRFSGRQFSNSRSEMNVSTLELGDSALYLCASSISQGGNTGELFFGEGSRLTVL.

This chain joins TRBV6-1 and TRBJ2-7; a possible D gene is TRBD2 (5 bases). The CDR3 runs to 15 residues. The V and J ends lost 5 bases and 0 bases respectively, with 14 bases between them. Germline lookup yields CDR1 MNHNS and CDR2 SASEGT. The CDR3 here is CASSTPTGSSYEQYF. The CDR3 DNA reads as TGTGCCAGCAGTACACCGACGGGGAGCTCCTACGAGCAGTACTTC.

The chain has TRBV7-2 and TRBJ1-1, with 8 positions matching TRBD1. V lost 4 bases to trimming and J lost 0 bases; unmatched junction nucleotides: 1. CDR1 and CDR2 (germline): SGHTA, FQGNSA. This CDR3 has 14 residues. The CDR3, as DNA: TGTGCCAGCAGCTCGGGACAGGTGAACACTGAAGCTTTCTTT. Residues: CASSSGQVNTEAFF.

The J gene is TRBJ2-7, the V gene TRBV5-1; tentatively, D is TRBD1 or TRBD2 (5 bases each). The CDR3 length is 15 residues. Per germline, CDR1 SGHRS and CDR2 YFSETQ. With 4 bases removed from V and 1 base from J, the gap between germline ends came to 15 bases. The CDR3, as DNA: TGCGCCAGCAGCCCTGGGACGGTCCCTTCCTACGAGCAGTACTTC. Its translation is CASSPGTVPSYEQYF.

The chain couples TRBV10-1 to TRBJ2-7; 9 nucleotides line up with TRBD2. J lost 6 bases, V lost 4 bases, and 4 bases had no gene match. The germline CDR1 and CDR2 sequences are WNHNN and SYGVQD (reference sequence). CDR3 length: 13 amino acids. The CDR3 DNA reads TGCGCCAGCAGTGTGGGACTAGCAGCCGAGCAGTACTTC. Translation gives CASSVGLAAEQYF.